The clone carrying this T cell receptor beta chain showed up just a few times. Trimming removed 1 base at V and 3 bases at J, with 12 bases between. Per germline, CDR1 LGHNA and CDR2 YSLEER. The CDR3 spans 15 residues. This record comes from a study of response to subunit inactivated influenza vaccine. Via MiXCR, TCRdb re-called the RT-PCR reads, giving one row per CDR3 protein. The sample holds more than 500,000 distinct CDR3 sequences; roughly 12% are singletons and the top ten take around 10%. This sample was shared with a second study, whose subject was T cells expressing NK-cell markers. That source reports: Making the TCR beta cDNA relied on 5'RACE template switching with UMIs.

The chain recombines TRBV4-3 with TRBJ1-2, with D perhaps matching TRBD1 (6 bases). The sequences come from PBMCs from blood, collected on the day of vaccination. The source is a man in his fifties who received an inactivated influenza vaccine. CDR3 loop: CASSQVFPGDYGYTF. In nucleotides, the CDR3 is TGCGCCAGCAGCCAAGTTTTCCCAGGGGACTATGGCTACACCTTC.